This T cell receptor (beta chain) was retrieved from a study of blood T cell repertoires in COVID-19. Study in general: Sites across the United States, Italy and Spain contributed samples from acute and convalescent COVID-19. PBMCs, B-cell-depleted T cells, or T cells provided the cDNA or gDNA that made up the material.

Clones were sequenced by immunoSEQ multiplex PCR, and TCRdb holds only the in-frame ones, with some missing. The table lists more than 150,000 clones, around 84% of them singletons. Participants had their cohort set by participant-reported clinical history. Per germline, CDR1 SGHNT and CDR2 YYREEE (reference sequence). The J segment lost 3 bases and the V segment lost 5 bases, leaving 10 bases of the junction unmatched. This CDR3 is 15 amino acids long. The rearrangement links TRBV5-4 to TRBJ2-5, with 7 nucleotides matching TRBD1. Sequencing input: PBMCs or T cells enriched from blood (not recorded which). The receptor was isolated from a woman between 45 and 65 years old who had recovered from COVID-19. For the CDR3, the DNA is TGTGCCAGCAGGCCAACCTCCAGGGGGAAAGAGACCCAGTACTTC. This codes for CASRPTSRGKETQYF. The full variable domain, rest sourced from reference TRBV5-4 and TRBJ2-5, is ETGVTQSPTHLIKTRGQQVTLRCSSQSGHNTVSWYQQALGQGPQFIFQYYREEENGRGNFPPRFSGLQFPNYSSELNVNALELDDSALYLCASRPTSRGKETQYFGPGTRLLVL.